A single sample is the source of the 11 T cell receptor beta chains below, sequenced in a study of cytomegalovirus exposure and HLA in healthy donors. The PCR employed 60 Vbeta primers together with 13 Jbeta primers. The repertoire was sequenced with immunoSEQ multiplex PCR; TCRdb's copy has only in-frame clones and lacks some. The sample records fewer than 75,000 clones, about 81% being singletons. The material sequenced was PBMCs. The receptors were sampled from an older man in good health and CMV-seronegative.

The chain is built from TRBV18 and TRBJ1-6, with 9 bases identical to TRBD1. The germline gives CDR1 KGHSH, CDR2 LQKENI. V gave up 1 base and J gave up 6 bases; unmatched junction bases: 4. The CDR3 sequence is 16 residues long. CDR3 in DNA: TGTGCCAGCTCACCACTGGACAGGGGATCTAATTCACCCCTCCACTTT. Translation gives CASSPLDRGSNSPLHF.

V is TRBV5-6 and J is TRBJ1-2; D is undetermined. Germline lookup yields CDR1 SGHDT and CDR2 YYEEEE. Trimming removed 4 bases at V and 4 bases at J, with 11 bases between. The CDR3 is 13 residues long. The CDR3 sequence is CASSAEVLYGYTF. CDR3 DNA sequence: TGTGCCAGCAGCGCAGAGGTCCTCTATGGCTACACCTTC.

The chain combines TRBV11-3 with TRBJ1-2, with D maybe TRBD1 (5 bases). With 10 bases removed from V and 10 bases from J, the gap between germline ends came to 13 bases. The CDR3 covers 10 residues. Germline V gene data show CDR1 as SGHNT and CDR2 as YENEEA. In DNA, the CDR3 is TGTGCCACCCCGACAGTGATCTACACCTTC. It specifies CATPTVIYTF.

This clone has just a few counts. The chain joins TRBV12-5 to TRBJ1-5, with unresolved D. V was clipped by 6 bases and J by 4 bases, with 4 bases between them. This CDR3 has 11 residues. CDR1 is LGHNT, CDR2 FRNRAP, per germline. CDR3 in DNA: TGTGCTAGTGGCAGGAATCAGCCCCAGCATTTT. This gives the protein CASGRNQPQHF.

The chain links TRBV20-1 to TRBJ1-1; D is uncertain. Germline values: CDR1 DFQATT, CDR2 SNEGSKA (reference sequence). There are 11 residues in the CDR3. V was trimmed by 2 bases and J by 5 bases, leaving 6 bases between them. Here the CDR3 reads CSARPGTEAFF. Written as DNA, the CDR3 is TGCAGTGCTAGACCGGGGACTGAAGCTTTCTTT.

The chain uses TRBV10-2 and TRBJ2-1; possibly TRBD2 for D (6 bases). V was pared by 8 bases and J by 0 bases, with 11 bases between. CDR1 is WSHSY and CDR2 is SAAADI in the germline V gene. The CDR3 sequence is 14 residues long. The CDR3 protein is CASVAGNSYNEQFF. CDR3 sequence (DNA): TGCGCCAGCGTGGCGGGGAACTCCTACAATGAGCAGTTCTTC.

The CDR3 DNA sequence: TGTGCCAGCAGTTACTTCACAGGGGTTGGGCAGCCCCAGCATTTT. This sequence encodes CASSYFTGVGQPQHF. The rearrangement links TRBV6-6 to TRBJ1-5; 7 bases fit TRBD1. The CDR3 contains 15 residues. The V and J ends lost 1 base and 7 bases, in that order; junction bases with no gene match: 7. Per germline, CDR1 MNHNY and CDR2 SVGAGI (reference sequence).

The chain employs TRBV6-5 and TRBJ1-1, with 7 positions matching TRBD1. This CDR3 is built from 12 residues. Germline values: CDR1 MNHEY, CDR2 SVGAGI. V trimming: 8 bases; J trimming: 4 bases; junction bases outside the gene matches: 4. CDR3 in DNA: TGTGCCAGCGGCTCAGGGGGCACTGAAGCTTTCTTT. Protein sequence: CASGSGGTEAFF.

Comments on this clone: One end of the junction fails to match germline, which may point to a read error. The V gene is TRBV7-7, the J gene TRBJ2-2, with 10 bases aligning to TRBD2. Per the germline V gene, CDR1 is SSHAT and CDR2 is FNYEAQ (reference sequence). The CDR3 spans 16 residues. The CDR3 DNA follows: TGTGCTAGCAGCTCGGAGGTTAGCGGGAGGCCCGGGGAGCTGTTTTTT. Amino acids: CASSSEVSGRPGELFF.

The table lists this clone with a few counts. The DNA for the CDR3 is TGCGCCAGCAGTTATATGCAGGGGGGAGTCGATAATGAGCAGTTCTTC. Its protein is CASSYMQGGVDNEQFF. The chain joins TRBV4-3 to TRBJ2-1; the D gene is possibly TRBD1 (7 bases). CDR1 and CDR2 from the germline V gene are LGHNA and YSLEER. Trimming left V 6 bases short and J 7 bases short, with 22 bases between. The CDR3 extends over 16 amino acids.

This sequence joins TRBV11-2 and TRBJ1-3, with 8 nucleotides matching TRBD1. Germline CDR1 SGHAT, CDR2 FQNNGV. The CDR3 consists of 17 residues. Losses at the gene ends were 5 bases for V and 0 bases for J; bases not matched to a gene: 9. The chain's CDR3 is CASSPQGDQYSGNTIYF. CDR3 in DNA: TGTGCCAGCAGCCCACAGGGGGATCAATACTCTGGAAACACCATATATTTT.